Shown below are 5 T cell receptor beta chains from a single sample sequenced in a study of memory CD4+ T cells and cytomegalovirus serostatus. Assay used: immunoSEQ multiplex PCR; TCRdb lists only in-frame clones, some missing. The repertoire consists of under 50,000 clones, with around 80% occurring once and the leading ten covering around 0.91%. Single viable CD3+CD4+CD8-CD45RO+ cells were sorted as the memory CD4+ T cells. What was sequenced was memory CD4+ T cells from blood. Receptors originate from an adult in good health and CMV-seronegative.

V is TRBV6-5 and J is TRBJ1-1; no reliable D call. This CDR3 comprises 12 residues. The V and J ends lost 7 bases and 10 bases respectively, with 16 bases between them. Germline-derived CDR1 and CDR2 are MNHEY and SVGAGI. The CDR3 sequence: CASTSREARAFF. In DNA, the CDR3 is TGTGCCAGCACTTCGAGGGAAGCGAGAGCTTTCTTT.

The chain is built from TRBV4-3 and TRBJ1-2; D is ambiguous. V lost 6 bases and J 0 bases, leaving 14 bases between the germline ends. Per the germline V gene, CDR1 is LGHNA and CDR2 is YSLEER. The CDR3 loop spans 15 amino acids. This CDR3 is CASSLTLEANYGYTF. In DNA form, the CDR3 reads TGCGCCAGCAGTCTTACGCTTGAAGCTAACTATGGCTACACCTTC.

The table lists this clone with a few counts. The J gene is TRBJ1-4, the V gene TRBV5-8; 7 bases match TRBD1. V lost 2 bases and J lost 8; bases outside the gene matches: 9. This CDR3 has 15 amino acids. Germline lookup yields CDR1 SGHTS and CDR2 YDEGEE. CDR3 nucleotide sequence: TGTGCCAGCAGCTTCCGACAGGGAAAAGGAGAAAAACTGTTTTTT. It translates to CASSFRQGKGEKLFF.

By share, this clone ranks as medium-sized. The rearrangement uses TRBV7-3 and TRBJ2-5; D is unresolved. Trimming left V 1 base short and J 2 bases short, with 11 bases between. Germline values: CDR1 SGHTA, CDR2 FQGTGA. This CDR3 contains 15 residues. In DNA, the CDR3 is TGTGCCAGCAGCTTAATTCCGGACCCACAAGAGACCCAGTACTTC. Translation gives CASSLIPDPQETQYF.

This clone came up once. This rearrangement joins TRBV7-3 to TRBJ2-2; D is uncertain. In germline, CDR1 is SGHTA, CDR2 FQGTGA. V dropped 2 bases and J dropped 0 bases, with 10 bases sitting between them. This CDR3 region has 16 residues. The CDR3 here is CASSLGGQSNTGELFF. The CDR3 DNA is TGTGCCAGCAGCTTAGGTGGGCAGTCGAACACCGGGGAGCTGTTTTTT. The whole variable domain, filled in from reference TRBV7-3 and TRBJ2-2, reads GAGVSQTPSNKVTEKGKYVELRCDPISGHTALYWYRQSLGQGPEFLIYFQGTGAADDSGLPNDRFFAVRPEGSVSTLKIQRTERGDSAVYLCASSLGGQSNTGELFFGEGSRLTVL.